A single sample is the source of the 11 T cell receptor beta chains below, sequenced in a study of T cell responses to AZD1222 COVID-19 vaccine. Data came from immunoSEQ multiplex PCR; TCRdb stores just in-frame clones and leaves some out. This sample has over 95,000 clones, with around 85% found just once. The sample in question was peripheral blood, obtained 28 days after the second AZD1222 dose. These receptors were taken from an adult who received the AZD1222 COVID-19 vaccine.

The chain links TRBV7-9 to TRBJ2-1; D is ambiguous. There are 14 residues in the CDR3. Germline values: CDR1 SEHNR, CDR2 FQNEAQ (reference sequence). Trimming left V 1 base short and J 6 bases short, with 10 bases between. CDR3 amino acids: CASSLGNFLNEQFF. The CDR3 nucleotides are TGTGCCAGCAGCTTAGGGAACTTTCTCAATGAGCAGTTCTTC.

This chain links TRBV7-6 with TRBJ1-1; 12 bases are shared with TRBD1. Germline V gives CDR1 SGHVS, CDR2 FNYEAQ. J gave up 10 bases and V 6 bases, and 18 bases lay outside the gene matches. There are 17 residues in the CDR3. CDR3 sequence (DNA): TGTGCCAGCAGTCCAAGTGTTGGGGACAGGGGGCTTCTCGGAGCTTTCTTT. It specifies CASSPSVGDRGLLGAFF.

The gene calls are TRBV7-6 and TRBJ2-1; TRBD1 matches 7 bases. CDR3 size: 15 residues. V was clipped by 4 bases and J by 4 bases; unmatched bases: 7. Germline V lookup: CDR1 SGHVS, CDR2 FNYEAQ. CDR3 DNA sequence: TGTGCCAGCAGCTCGAGCGAGGGGGCTTACAATGAGCAGTTCTTC. Its protein product is CASSSSEGAYNEQFF.

In this sample, this clone turned up a few times. CDR3 in DNA: TGTGCCAGCGCTAAGGGGCAGGGCCTTTCCTACGAGCAGTACTTC. Translation gives CASAKGQGLSYEQYF. The V call is TRBV28, the J call TRBJ2-7; weak D call: TRBD1 (5 bases). This CDR3 is built from 15 residues. V was cut by 8 bases and J by 1 base, with 18 bases left in between. Germline V CDR1 and CDR2: MDHEN, SYDVKM. Supplemented by reference TRBV28 and TRBJ2-7, the full variable domain reads DVKVTQSSRYLVKRTGEKVFLECVQDMDHENMFWYRQDPGLGLRLIYFSYDVKMKEKGDIPEGYSVSREKKERFSLILESASTNQTSMYLCASAKGQGLSYEQYFGPGTRLTVT.

This rearrangement joins TRBV4-3 to TRBJ1-5, with 7 bases lining up with TRBD1. Trimming at V came to 6 bases and at J to 11 bases, leaving 16 bases not matched to a gene. This CDR3 spans 15 amino acids. Per germline, CDR1 LGHNA and CDR2 YSLEER. The CDR3 sequence: CASRKRTGRSAAQHF. The CDR3 DNA reads as TGCGCCAGCAGAAAACGGACAGGTAGATCAGCGGCCCAGCATTTT.

The chain is built from TRBV7-2 and TRBJ1-1; a possible D gene is TRBD1 (5 bases). Per germline, CDR1 SGHTA and CDR2 FQGNSA. V lost 1 base and J lost 1, with 10 bases in between. This CDR3 contains 15 residues. The CDR3 sequence is CASSLVFGGNTEAFF. The CDR3 coding sequence is TGTGCCAGCAGCTTAGTGTTCGGGGGGAACACTGAAGCTTTCTTT.

The chain is built from TRBV5-1 and TRBJ1-2; D not resolved. CDR3 size: 14 residues. V was shortened by 0 bases and J by 3 bases, with 9 bases between the two germline ends. From germline, CDR1 is SGHRS and CDR2 YFSETQ. This chain's CDR3 is CASSLGTDYYGYTF. CDR3 nucleotides: TGCGCCAGCAGCTTGGGGACGGATTACTATGGCTACACCTTC.

The rearrangement joins TRBV6-5 to TRBJ1-6; D not resolved. The CDR3 totals 15 residues. The V end was cut by 6 bases, the J end by 7 bases, with 16 bases between. Germline assignment: CDR1 MNHEY and CDR2 SVGAGI. The CDR3 protein is CASRSPGSPNSPLHF. In DNA, the CDR3 is TGTGCCAGCAGATCCCCGGGATCACCGAATTCACCCCTCCACTTT.

J is TRBJ1-5 and V is TRBV4-1; a weak D match, TRBD1 (6 bases). The germline V and J ends were trimmed by 0 bases and 3 bases, with 21 bases remaining between them. The CDR3 is made up of 19 amino acids. The germline V gene encodes CDR1 MGHRA and CDR2 YSYEKL. The DNA of the CDR3 is TGCGCCAGCAGCCAAGATCGTCGTGAGAGGGGGGCCCTCAATCAGCCCCAGCATTTT. Its protein product is CASSQDRRERGALNQPQHF.

The chain carries TRBV10-3 and TRBJ2-7, with 7 bases identical to TRBD1. Germline loops: CDR1 ENHRY, CDR2 SYGVKD. The CDR3 loop spans 13 amino acids. The trim removed 6 bases at V and 5 bases at J, leaving 7 bases unmatched. The chain's CDR3 is CAIRPTGQDEQYF. The CDR3, as DNA: TGTGCCATCAGGCCGACAGGGCAGGACGAGCAGTACTTC.

The V gene is TRBV7-9, the J gene TRBJ2-7; D ambiguous. The germline gives CDR1 SEHNR, CDR2 FQNEAQ (reference sequence). The CDR3 extends over 16 amino acids. Trimming stripped 1 base from V and 5 bases from J, with 18 bases between. This chain's CDR3 is CASSLENSKVRNEQYF. The DNA for the CDR3 is TGTGCCAGCAGCTTAGAAAACTCTAAGGTCAGAAACGAGCAGTACTTC. Full variable domain (rest looked up from reference TRBV7-9 and TRBJ2-7): DTGVSQNPRHKITKRGQNVTFRCDPISEHNRLYWYRQTLGQGPEFLTYFQNEAQLEKSRLLSDRFSAERPKGSFSTLEIQRTEQGDSAMYLCASSLENSKVRNEQYFGPGTRLTVT.